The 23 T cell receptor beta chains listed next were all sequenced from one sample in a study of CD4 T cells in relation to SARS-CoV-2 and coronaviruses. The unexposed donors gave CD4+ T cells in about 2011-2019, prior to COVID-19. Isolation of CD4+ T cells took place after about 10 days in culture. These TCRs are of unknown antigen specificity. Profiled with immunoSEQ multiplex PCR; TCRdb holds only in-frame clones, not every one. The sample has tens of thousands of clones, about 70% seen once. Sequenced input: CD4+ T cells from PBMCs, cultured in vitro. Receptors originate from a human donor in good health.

The CDR3 nucleotides read TGTGCCAGCAGTTACTCGGAGGGCAGCGGGGAGCTGTTTTTT. Residues: CASSYSEGSGELFF. This chain joins TRBV6-5 and TRBJ2-2, with D possibly TRBD2 on 6 matching bases. The CDR3 spans 14 residues. Deletions cut 0 bases from V and 7 bases from J, with 9 bases between. Germline V gene sequence: CDR1 MNHEY, CDR2 SVGAGI.

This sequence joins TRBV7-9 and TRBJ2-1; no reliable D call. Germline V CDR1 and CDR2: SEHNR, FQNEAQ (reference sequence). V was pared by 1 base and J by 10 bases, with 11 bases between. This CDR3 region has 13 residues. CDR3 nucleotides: TGTGCCAGCAGCTTAGGCGAGGTAAGGGAGCAGTTCTTC. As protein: CASSLGEVREQFF.

The CDR3 region is CASRRTDTQYF. The CDR3 DNA reads as TGTGCCAGCAGACGCACAGATACGCAGTATTTT. This rearrangement joins TRBV3-1 (or the pseudogene TRBV3-2) to TRBJ2-3; D gene ambiguous. V lost 6 bases and J lost 1, with 2 bases in between. CDR1 and CDR2 (germline): LGHDT, YNNKEL (reference sequence). This CDR3 region has 11 residues.

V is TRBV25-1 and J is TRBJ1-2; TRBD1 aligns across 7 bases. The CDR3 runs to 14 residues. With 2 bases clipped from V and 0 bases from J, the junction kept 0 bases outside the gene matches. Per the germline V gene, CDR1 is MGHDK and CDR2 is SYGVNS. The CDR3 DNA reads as TGTGCCAGCAGTGAAGGGACAGCTAACTATGGCTACACCTTC. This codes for CASSEGTANYGYTF.

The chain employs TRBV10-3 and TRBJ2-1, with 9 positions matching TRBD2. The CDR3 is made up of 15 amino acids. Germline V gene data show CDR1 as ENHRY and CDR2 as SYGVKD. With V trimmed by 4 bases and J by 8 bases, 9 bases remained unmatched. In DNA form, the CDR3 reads TGTGCCATCAGTGGATCGGCGGGGGGGCCCTATGAGCAGTTCTTC. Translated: CAISGSAGGPYEQFF.

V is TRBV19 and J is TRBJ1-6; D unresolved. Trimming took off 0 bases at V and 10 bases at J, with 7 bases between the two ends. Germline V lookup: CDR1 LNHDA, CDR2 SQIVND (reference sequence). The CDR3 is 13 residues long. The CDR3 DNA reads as TGTGCCAGTAGTATAGATCGCCGATCACCCCTCCACTTT. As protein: CASSIDRRSPLHF.

CDR3 sequence reads: CASSLFGLDEQFF. For the CDR3, the DNA is TGCGCCAGCAGCTTGTTCGGTTTGGATGAGCAGTTCTTC. V usage is TRBV5-1 and J usage is TRBJ2-1; D is uncertain. V lost 1 base to trimming and J lost 8 bases, with 10 bases between them. Germline CDR1 and CDR2: SGHRS and YFSETQ. The CDR3 has 13 amino acids. The full variable domain, in which reference TRBV5-1 and TRBJ2-1 provide the parts outside the CDR3, is KAGVTQTPRYLIKTRGQQVTLSCSPISGHRSVSWYQQTPGQGLQFLFEYFSETQRNKGNFPGRFSGRQFSNSRSEMNVSTLELGDSALYLCASSLFGLDEQFFGPGTRLTVL.

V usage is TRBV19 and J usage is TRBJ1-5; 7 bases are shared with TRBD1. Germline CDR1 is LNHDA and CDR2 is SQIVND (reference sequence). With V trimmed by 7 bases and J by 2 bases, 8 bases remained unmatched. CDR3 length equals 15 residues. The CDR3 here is CASNRKGAGNQPQHF. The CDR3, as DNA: TGTGCCAGTAATCGAAAGGGGGCCGGCAATCAGCCCCAGCATTTT. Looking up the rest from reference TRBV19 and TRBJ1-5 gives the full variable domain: DGGITQSPKYLFRKEGQNVTLSCEQNLNHDAMYWYRQDPGQGLRLIYYSQIVNDFQKGDIAEGYSVSREKKESFPLTVTSAQKNPTAFYLCASNRKGAGNQPQHFGDGTRLSIL.

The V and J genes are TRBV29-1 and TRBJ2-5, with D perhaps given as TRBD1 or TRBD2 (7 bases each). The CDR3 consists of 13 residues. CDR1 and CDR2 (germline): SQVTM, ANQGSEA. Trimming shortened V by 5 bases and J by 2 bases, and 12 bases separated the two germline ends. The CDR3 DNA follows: TGCAGCGTTCCCAGGGGGGGGCAAGAGACCCAGTACTTC. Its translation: CSVPRGGQETQYF.

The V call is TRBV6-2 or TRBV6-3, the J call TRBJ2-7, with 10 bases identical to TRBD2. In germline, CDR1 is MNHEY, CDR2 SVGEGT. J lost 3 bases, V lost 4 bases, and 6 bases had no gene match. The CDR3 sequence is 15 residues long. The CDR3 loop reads CASSSARTSGYEQYF. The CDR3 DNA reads TGTGCCAGCAGTTCTGCCCGGACTAGCGGCTACGAGCAGTACTTC.

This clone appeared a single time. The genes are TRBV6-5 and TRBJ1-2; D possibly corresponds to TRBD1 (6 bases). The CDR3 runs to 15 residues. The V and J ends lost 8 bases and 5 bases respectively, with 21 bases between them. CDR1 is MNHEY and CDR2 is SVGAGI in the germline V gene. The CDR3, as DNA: TGTGCCAGCCTCGACGCGGGGGGCCCTAGGTATGGCTACACCTTC. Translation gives CASLDAGGPRYGYTF.

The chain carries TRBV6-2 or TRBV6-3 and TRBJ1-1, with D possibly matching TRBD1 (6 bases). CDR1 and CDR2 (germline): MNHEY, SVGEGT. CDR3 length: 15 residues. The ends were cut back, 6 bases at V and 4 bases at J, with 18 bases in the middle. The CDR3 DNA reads TGTGCCAGCAGCAAAGCTGGACAGTCTCTCACTGAAGCTTTCTTT. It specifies CASSKAGQSLTEAFF.

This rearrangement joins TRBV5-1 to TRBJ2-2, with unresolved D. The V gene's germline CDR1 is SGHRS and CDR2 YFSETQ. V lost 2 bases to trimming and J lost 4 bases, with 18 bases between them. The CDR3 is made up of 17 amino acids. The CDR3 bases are TGCGCCAGCAGCTTCCCCCCCCCTATCGAAGGCACCGGGGAGCTGTTTTTT. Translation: CASSFPPPIEGTGELFF.

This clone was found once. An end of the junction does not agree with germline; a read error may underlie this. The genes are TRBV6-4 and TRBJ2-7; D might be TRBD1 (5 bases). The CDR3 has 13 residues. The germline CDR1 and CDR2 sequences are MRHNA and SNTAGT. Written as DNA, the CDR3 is TGTGCCAGCAGTGACTCCGGCAGGCGAGGCAGGGACTTC. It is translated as CASSDSGRRGRDF.

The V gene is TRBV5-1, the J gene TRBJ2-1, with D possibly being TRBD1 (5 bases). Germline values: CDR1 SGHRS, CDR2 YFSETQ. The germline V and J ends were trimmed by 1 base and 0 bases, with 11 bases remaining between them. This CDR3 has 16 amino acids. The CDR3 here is CASSLLQASSYNEQFF. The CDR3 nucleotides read TGCGCCAGCAGCTTGTTACAGGCGAGCTCCTACAATGAGCAGTTCTTC.

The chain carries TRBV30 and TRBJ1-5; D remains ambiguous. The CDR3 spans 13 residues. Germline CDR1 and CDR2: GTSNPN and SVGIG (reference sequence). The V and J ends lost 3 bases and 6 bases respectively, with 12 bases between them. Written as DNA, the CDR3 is TGTGCCTGGAGCCCGGGATTGCGTCAGCCCCAGCATTTT. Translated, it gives CAWSPGLRQPQHF.

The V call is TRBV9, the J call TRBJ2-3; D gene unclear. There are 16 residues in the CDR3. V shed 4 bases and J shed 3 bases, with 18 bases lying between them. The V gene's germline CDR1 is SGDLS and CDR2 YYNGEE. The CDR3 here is CASSTTPRPLTDTQYF. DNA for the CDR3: TGTGCCAGCAGCACAACCCCCAGGCCTCTGACAGATACGCAGTATTTT.

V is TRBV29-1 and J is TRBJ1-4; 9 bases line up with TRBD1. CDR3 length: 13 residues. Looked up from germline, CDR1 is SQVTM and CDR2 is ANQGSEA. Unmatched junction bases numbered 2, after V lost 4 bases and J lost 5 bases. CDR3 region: CSVGTGANEKLFF. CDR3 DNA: TGCAGCGTTGGGACAGGGGCGAATGAAAAACTGTTTTTT.

The CDR3 DNA follows: TGTGCCAGCACCCCCCTTCGGCAGGGGGCCTACGAGCAGTACTTC. Protein sequence: CASTPLRQGAYEQYF. The chain links TRBV6-5 to TRBJ2-7; 7 bases are a match to TRBD1. The J segment lost 2 bases and the V segment lost 7 bases, leaving 11 bases of the junction unmatched. CDR3 size: 15 residues. Germline V CDR1 and CDR2: MNHEY, SVGAGI.

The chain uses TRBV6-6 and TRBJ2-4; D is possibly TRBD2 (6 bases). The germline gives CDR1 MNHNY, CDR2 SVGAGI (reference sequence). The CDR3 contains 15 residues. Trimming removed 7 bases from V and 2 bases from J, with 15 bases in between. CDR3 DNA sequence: TGTGCCAGCACCCAAGCGGGCGGGACCAAAAACATTCAGTACTTC. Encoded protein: CASTQAGGTKNIQYF.

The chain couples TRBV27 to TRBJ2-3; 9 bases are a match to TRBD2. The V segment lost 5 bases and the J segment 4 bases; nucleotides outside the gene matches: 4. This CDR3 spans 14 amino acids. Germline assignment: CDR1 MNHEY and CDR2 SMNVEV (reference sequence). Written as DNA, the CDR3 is TGTGCCAGCAGTCCGGGACTAGCCGCAGATACGCAGTATTTT. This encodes CASSPGLAADTQYF.

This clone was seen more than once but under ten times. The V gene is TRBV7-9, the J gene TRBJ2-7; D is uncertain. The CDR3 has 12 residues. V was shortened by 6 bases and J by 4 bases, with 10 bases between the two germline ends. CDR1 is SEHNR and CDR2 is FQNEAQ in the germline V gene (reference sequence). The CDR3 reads CASSLEPYEQYF. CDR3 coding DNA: TGTGCCAGCAGTCTCGAGCCATACGAGCAGTACTTC.

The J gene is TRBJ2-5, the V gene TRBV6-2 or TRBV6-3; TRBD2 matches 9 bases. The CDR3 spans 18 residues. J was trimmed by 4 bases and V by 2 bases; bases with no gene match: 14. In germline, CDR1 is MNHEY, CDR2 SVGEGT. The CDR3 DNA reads TGTGCCAGCAGTTACCCTCCGGAGGCTAGCGGGGAGCGAGAGACCCAGTACTTC. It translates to CASSYPPEASGERETQYF.